The 2 T cell receptor beta chains below come from one sample, sequenced in a study of regulatory T cells in long-lasting Graves disease. Researchers made TCR beta libraries by using iRepertoire HTBI primers and running Arm-PCR on CDR3 regions. TCRdb re-called the multiplex PCR reads with MiXCR, one entry per CDR3 protein. The sample has 200,000 to 300,000 distinct CDR3 sequences; around 20% are singletons. Regarding time point: newly diagnosed GD, antithyroid drugs for less than 3 months. The TCR library used RNA extracted from PBMCs. The material sequenced was peripheral blood mononuclear cells (PBMCs), taken at new diagnosis, from a patient treated with antithyroid drugs. All receptors derive from a female donor with Graves disease.

Many counts were recorded for this clonotype. V is TRBV10-3 and J is TRBJ2-5, with 8 nucleotides matching TRBD1. This CDR3 is 14 amino acids long. J gave up 3 bases and V 7 bases, and 7 bases lay outside the gene matches. Germline V gives CDR1 ENHRY, CDR2 SYGVKD. The CDR3 nucleotides are TGTGCCATCAAACCTGCGGACAGGGAAGAGACCCAGTACTTC. It specifies CAIKPADREETQYF.

This clonotype has a handful of counts. The chain joins TRBV6-1 to TRBJ2-1; 10 positions match TRBD2. CDR3 length equals 16 residues. The trim removed 3 bases at V and 3 bases at J, leaving 5 bases unmatched. Germline lookup yields CDR1 MNHNS and CDR2 SASEGT. The CDR3 DNA sequence: TGTGCCAGCAGTGACATAGGGACTAGCGACTACAATGAGCAGTTCTTC. Protein sequence: CASSDIGTSDYNEQFF.